A single TCR beta chain is shown here with its context. A multiplex PCR was run with 60 Vbeta primers and 13 Jbeta primers. The data were produced by immunoSEQ multiplex PCR, yet TCRdb's version contains in-frame clones alone and is incomplete. Its clone listing holds roughly 120,000 clones. The data were taken from a study of cytomegalovirus exposure and HLA in healthy donors. V lost 2 bases and J lost 8; bases outside the gene matches: 13. The germline gives CDR1 SGDLS, CDR2 YYNGEE. This CDR3 has 16 residues. This rearrangement joins TRBV9 to TRBJ2-1; the match to TRBD2 covers 7 bases. This clonotype was sampled from a man aged 30-40 years in good health and CMV-seronegative. Input material: PBMCs. The CDR3 here is CASSVTSAGAPHEQFF. CDR3 DNA sequence: TGTGCCAGCAGCGTCACTTCGGCGGGAGCCCCCCATGAGCAGTTCTTC.